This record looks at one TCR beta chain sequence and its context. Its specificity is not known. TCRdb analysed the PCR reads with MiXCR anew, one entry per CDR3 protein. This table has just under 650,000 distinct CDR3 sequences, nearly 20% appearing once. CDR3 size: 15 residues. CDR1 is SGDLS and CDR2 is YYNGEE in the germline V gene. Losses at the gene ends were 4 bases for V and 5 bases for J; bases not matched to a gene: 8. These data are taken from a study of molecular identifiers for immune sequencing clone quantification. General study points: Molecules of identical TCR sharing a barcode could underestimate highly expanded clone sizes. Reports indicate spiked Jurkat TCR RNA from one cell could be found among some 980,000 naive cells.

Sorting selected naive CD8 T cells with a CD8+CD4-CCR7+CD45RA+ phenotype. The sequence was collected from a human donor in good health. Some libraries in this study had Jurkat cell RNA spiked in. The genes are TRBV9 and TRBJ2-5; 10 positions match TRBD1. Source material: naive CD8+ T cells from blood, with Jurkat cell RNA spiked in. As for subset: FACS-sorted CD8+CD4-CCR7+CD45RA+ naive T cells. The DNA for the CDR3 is TGTGCCAGCAGCCTGGGACAGGGGAGACTTGAGACCCAGTACTTC. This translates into CASSLGQGRLETQYF. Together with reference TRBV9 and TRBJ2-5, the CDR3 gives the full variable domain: DSGVTQTPKHLITATGQRVTLRCSPRSGDLSVYWYQQSLDQGLQFLIQYYNGEERAKGNILERFSAQQFPDLHSELNLSSLELGDSALYFCASSLGQGRLETQYFGPGTRLLVL.